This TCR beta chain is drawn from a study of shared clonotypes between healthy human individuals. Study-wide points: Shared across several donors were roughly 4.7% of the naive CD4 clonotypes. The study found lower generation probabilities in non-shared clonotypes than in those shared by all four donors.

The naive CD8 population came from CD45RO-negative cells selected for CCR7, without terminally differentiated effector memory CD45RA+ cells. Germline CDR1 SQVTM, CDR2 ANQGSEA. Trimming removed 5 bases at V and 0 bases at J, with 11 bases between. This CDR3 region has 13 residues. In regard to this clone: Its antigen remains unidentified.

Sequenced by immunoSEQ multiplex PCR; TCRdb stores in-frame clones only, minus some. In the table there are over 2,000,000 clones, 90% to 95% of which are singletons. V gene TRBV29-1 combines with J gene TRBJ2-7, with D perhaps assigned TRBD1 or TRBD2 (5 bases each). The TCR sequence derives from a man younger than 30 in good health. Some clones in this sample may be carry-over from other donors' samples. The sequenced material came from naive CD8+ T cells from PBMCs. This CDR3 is CSVPGTDSYEQYF. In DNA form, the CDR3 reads TGCAGCGTTCCCGGGACGGACTCCTACGAGCAGTACTTC.